Following are 4 T cell receptor beta chains from one sample sequenced in a study of cytomegalovirus exposure and HLA in healthy donors. The study ran its PCR with 60 Vbeta and 13 Jbeta primers. Using immunoSEQ multiplex PCR, the repertoire was profiled, and TCRdb retains in-frame clones only, with some absent. The sample holds approximately 88,000 clones, 60% to 80% seen once. Sequencing was done on a sample of PBMCs. The origin of the receptors is a man aged 25 to 40 in good health and CMV-seronegative.

Remarks on this clone: Other DNA sequences in this specimen translate into the identical CDR3. The V and J genes are TRBV19 and TRBJ1-4, with 7 nucleotides matching TRBD1. CDR3 size: 14 residues. Trimming cost V 3 bases and J 3 bases; bases outside gene matches: 1. Germline V CDR1 and CDR2: LNHDA, SQIVND (reference sequence). CDR3 loop: CASSIQGANEKLFF. CDR3 nucleotide sequence: TGTGCCAGTAGTATCCAGGGGGCTAATGAAAAACTGTTTTTT.

The CDR3 spells CAWSAQGIEAFF. CDR3 nucleotides: TGTGCCTGGAGTGCCCAGGGTATTGAAGCTTTCTTT. The chain uses TRBV30 and TRBJ1-1; D possibly corresponds to TRBD1 (5 bases). This CDR3 region has 12 residues. Germline CDR1 and CDR2: GTSNPN and SVGIG (reference sequence). The germline V and J ends were trimmed by 1 base and 7 bases, with 10 bases remaining between them.

J is TRBJ1-1 and V is TRBV2; the match to TRBD1 covers 8 bases. The length of the CDR3 is 15 residues. Germline CDR1 is SNHLY and CDR2 is FYNNEI. J gave up 4 bases and V 1 base, and 5 bases lay outside the gene matches. The DNA for the CDR3 is TGTGCCAGCAGTGAAGAGACAGGGGTTACCACTGAAGCTTTCTTT. Its protein product is CASSEETGVTTEAFF.

The chain joins TRBV27 to TRBJ2-1, with D hard to call. This CDR3 has 13 amino acids. Germline V gene data show CDR1 as MNHEY and CDR2 as SMNVEV (reference sequence). The V end was cut by 6 bases, the J end by 6 bases, with 12 bases between. The CDR3 sequence: CASSTRQLNEQFF. CDR3 coding DNA: TGTGCCAGCAGCACACGACAACTCAATGAGCAGTTCTTC.